Below are 12 T cell receptor beta chains sequenced from a single sample in a study of vaccination and CD4 T cells after COVID-19. Treatment meaning: approximately nine-day PBMC culture with coronavirus spike peptide pools or control peptides (ViraFEST assay). Antigens of these TCRs are unknown. With the Oncomine TCR Beta short-read assay, DNA from cultured CD4+ T cells was sequenced. In TCRdb, the PCR reads were re-called with MiXCR into one record per CDR3 protein. In the table there are roughly 19,000 distinct CDR3 sequences, about 61% of which are singletons. Input material: CD4+ T cells from blood, cultured in vitro. These receptors were obtained from a human donor who had recovered from COVID-19.

The rearrangement joins TRBV7-9 to TRBJ2-1; D might be TRBD2 (9 bases). Trimming shortened V by 4 bases and J by 4 bases, and 23 bases separated the two germline ends. This CDR3 region has 18 residues. Germline-derived CDR1 and CDR2 are SEHNR and FQNEAQ (reference sequence). CDR3 DNA sequence: TGTGCCAGCAGCTCAGGGGGCTTCAGCGGGGGGCTATACAATGAGCAGTTCTTC. Translated: CASSSGGFSGGLYNEQFF.

The chain joins TRBV7-9 to TRBJ1-2; D gene unclear. Between the trimmed V and J ends, which lost 2 bases and 4 bases, there was a span of 11 bases. The CDR3 is 14 amino acids. CDR1 is SEHNR, CDR2 FQNEAQ, per germline (reference sequence). CDR3 sequence: CASSLIDGGYGYTF. In DNA form, the CDR3 reads TGTGCCAGCAGCTTAATAGACGGTGGCTATGGCTACACCTTC.

The chain couples TRBV10-1 to TRBJ1-1, with 9 bases lining up with TRBD1. The germline gives CDR1 WNHNN, CDR2 SYGVQD (reference sequence). J was trimmed by 1 base and V by 5 bases; bases with no gene match: 5. The CDR3 sequence is 15 residues long. The CDR3 coding sequence is TGCGCCAGCAGTCCCGGGACAGGGCGGAACACTGAAGCTTTCTTT. This gives the protein CASSPGTGRNTEAFF.

V and J are TRBV4-3 and TRBJ1-2, with a weak D call TRBD1 (6 bases). Between the trimmed V and J ends, which lost 3 bases and 3 bases, there was a span of 20 bases. This CDR3 contains 17 residues. The V gene's germline CDR1 is LGHNA and CDR2 YSLEER. The CDR3: CASSHITEGGPYYGYTF. The CDR3 DNA reads as TGCGCCAGCAGCCATATAACGGAGGGGGGGCCGTACTATGGCTACACCTTC.

This clonotype was seen more than once but under ten times. The chain combines TRBV6-2 or TRBV6-3 with TRBJ1-1; D unresolved. Germline CDR1 is MNHEY and CDR2 is SVGEGT. V lost 5 bases and J 4 bases, leaving 11 bases between the germline ends. The CDR3 has 13 amino acids. The CDR3 is CASSQRERTEAFF. The CDR3 DNA sequence: TGTGCCAGCAGTCAACGGGAGCGCACTGAAGCTTTCTTT.

J is TRBJ1-6 and V is TRBV12-3 or TRBV12-4; 7 bases map to TRBD1. Losses at the gene ends were 5 bases for V and 7 bases for J; bases not matched to a gene: 14. The CDR3 is made up of 17 amino acids. Here the CDR3 reads CASSDAASGTANSPLHF. The DNA for the CDR3 is TGTGCCAGCAGTGATGCGGCCTCCGGGACAGCGAATTCACCCCTCCACTTT.

The chain uses TRBV20-1 and TRBJ2-4; tentatively, D is TRBD1 or TRBD2 (5 bases each). Germline-derived CDR1 and CDR2 are DFQATT and SNEGSKA (reference sequence). With 5 bases removed from V and 8 bases from J, the gap between germline ends came to 13 bases. There are 12 residues in the CDR3. The chain's CDR3 is CSADRGYDIQYF. The CDR3 bases are TGCAGTGCTGACAGAGGGTATGACATTCAGTACTTC.

The table lists this clonotype with a few counts. The V gene is TRBV7-3, the J gene TRBJ1-1; TRBD1 matches at 7 bases. V dropped 1 base and J dropped 1; count of bases not matched to a gene: 6. The germline CDR1 and CDR2 sequences are SGHTA and FQGTGA. CDR3 length: 16 residues. CDR3 coding DNA: TGTGCCAGCAGCTTAAAAGGGGCAGGGGGGAACACTGAAGCTTTCTTT. Its translation: CASSLKGAGGNTEAFF.

The genes are TRBV19 and TRBJ1-1; TRBD1 aligns across 7 bases. The V gene end was trimmed by 10 bases and the J gene end by 1 base; junction bases not matched to a gene: 15. CDR3 length: 16 amino acids. The germline V gene encodes CDR1 LNHDA and CDR2 SQIVND (reference sequence). CDR3 sequence (DNA): TGTGCCACCGGGGGGGAGGACAGGAGAACGAACACTGAAGCTTTCTTT. Translating it yields CATGGEDRRTNTEAFF.

The rearrangement uses TRBV7-2 and TRBJ1-1; D not certain. Germline loops: CDR1 SGHTA, CDR2 FQGNSA. Trimming removed 1 base from V and 0 bases from J, with 6 bases in between. The CDR3 is 14 residues long. The CDR3 DNA reads as TGTGCCAGCAGCTTAGGGATTATGAACACTGAAGCTTTCTTT. Translating gives CASSLGIMNTEAFF.

This clonotype has just a few counts. The CDR3 sequence: CASSGSGTGYGYTF. The CDR3 DNA follows: TGTGCCAGCAGCGGATCCGGGACAGGATATGGCTACACCTTC. The chain uses TRBV7-2 and TRBJ1-2; 8 positions agree with TRBD1. Germline V gene data show CDR1 as SGHTA and CDR2 as FQGNSA. This CDR3 is 14 amino acids long. V lost 5 bases to trimming and J lost 5 bases; unmatched junction nucleotides: 7.

This clonotype was observed a handful of times. The chain links TRBV10-3 to TRBJ1-2; D is possibly TRBD1 (6 bases). The CDR3 extends over 17 amino acids. The germline V gene has CDR1 ENHRY and CDR2 SYGVKD. Trimming cost V 3 bases and J 3 bases, with 20 bases left between them. The CDR3, as DNA: TGTGCCATCAGTGATTTGCACAGGGTGGATACTGACTATGGCTACACCTTC. Protein sequence: CAISDLHRVDTDYGYTF.